This TCR beta chain appears in the sequencing data of a study of cytotoxic CD8 clonotypes in ibrutinib-treated CLL. This clone was detected only a few times. This CDR3 has 14 residues. V lost 1 base to trimming and J lost 4 bases, with 11 bases between them. CDR1 SGHRS and CDR2 YFSETQ come from the germline V gene. Only in-frame clones appear in the TCRdb table, and some are missing; sequencing was by immunoSEQ multiplex PCR. The table lists 30,000 or so clones, 76% of them singletons. Here the sequenced sample was PBMCs, taken after 36 months of ibrutinib treatment. The chain combines TRBV5-1 with TRBJ1-2; no clear D gene. This clonotype was obtained from a human donor with chronic lymphocytic leukemia. CDR3 sequence: CASSLREGPYGYTF. For the CDR3, the DNA is TGCGCCAGCAGCTTGCGTGAGGGCCCCTATGGCTACACCTTC. The full variable domain, rest sourced from reference TRBV5-1 and TRBJ1-2, is KAGVTQTPRYLIKTRGQQVTLSCSPISGHRSVSWYQQTPGQGLQFLFEYFSETQRNKGNFPGRFSGRQFSNSRSEMNVSTLELGDSALYLCASSLREGPYGYTFGSGTRLTVV.